This T cell receptor (beta chain) derives from a study of T cell responses to AZD1222 COVID-19 vaccine. Notes on this clone: Its antigen remains unknown.

Method: immunoSEQ multiplex PCR; TCRdb's copy keeps in-frame clones and lacks some. The profile shows tens of thousands of clones, around nine tenths of them singletons. Findings of the study overall: Baseline serology detected seropositivity in only six or seven AZD1222 recipients. Targets within unmutated variant regions were reportedly found for nearly half of spike-specific TCRs. The sample set comprised mostly white British donors with more females, and clonal diversity was possibly underestimated.

The V end lost 4 bases, the J end lost 1 base, and 6 bases lay between the germline ends. This CDR3 comprises 13 residues. Germline V CDR1 and CDR2: SGHNT, YYREEE (reference sequence). The chain combines TRBV5-4 with TRBJ2-1; unclear D gene. The sequences come from peripheral blood, collected on day 0 of AZD1222 vaccination. The origin of this receptor is an adult in good health. This chain's CDR3 is CASSPGSYNEQFF. CDR3 bases: TGTGCCAGCAGCCCCGGATCCTACAATGAGCAGTTCTTC.